This T cell receptor (beta chain) was documented in a study of cytomegalovirus exposure and HLA in healthy donors. Study overall: In terms of ancestry, the Caucasian-associated cluster contained about 80% of the approximately 420 genotyped donors.

Remarks on this clone: Its antigen is currently unknown.

The study's findings and limits: Specificity for CMV antigens was confirmed in vitro for three of the CMV-associated chains.

This CDR3 region has 15 residues. Germline CDR1 and CDR2: PRHDT and FYEKMQ (reference sequence). The ends were cut back, 4 bases at V and 0 bases at J, with 10 bases in the middle. In the PCR, 60 Vbeta and 13 Jbeta primers were used. The assay was immunoSEQ multiplex PCR, and TCRdb's table has in-frame clones only and misses some. The data hold approximately 100,000 clones, with around four fifths observed a single time. Everyone who donated was a healthy bone marrow donor. The chain uses TRBV13 and TRBJ2-1; tentative D call: TRBD1 (6 bases). This receptor was taken from a woman between 45 and 60 years old in good health and CMV-seropositive. The material sequenced was PBMCs. This CDR3 is CASSSQGTSYNEQFF. CDR3 nucleotide sequence: TGTGCCAGCAGCTCCCAGGGGACCTCCTACAATGAGCAGTTCTTC.